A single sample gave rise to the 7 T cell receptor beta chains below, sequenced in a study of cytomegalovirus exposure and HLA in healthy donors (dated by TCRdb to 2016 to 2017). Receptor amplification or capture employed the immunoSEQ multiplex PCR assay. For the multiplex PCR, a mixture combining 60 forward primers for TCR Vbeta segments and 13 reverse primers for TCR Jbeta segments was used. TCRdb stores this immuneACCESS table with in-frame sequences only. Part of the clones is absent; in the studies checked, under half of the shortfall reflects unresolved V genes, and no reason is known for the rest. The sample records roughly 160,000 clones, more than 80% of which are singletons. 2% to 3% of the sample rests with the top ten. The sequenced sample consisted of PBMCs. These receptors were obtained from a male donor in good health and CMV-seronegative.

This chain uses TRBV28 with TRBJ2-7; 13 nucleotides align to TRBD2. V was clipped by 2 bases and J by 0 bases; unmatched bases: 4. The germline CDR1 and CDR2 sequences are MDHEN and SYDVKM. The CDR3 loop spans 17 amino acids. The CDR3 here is CASSLIGTSGTSYEQYF. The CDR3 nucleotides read TGTGCCAGCAGTTTAATCGGGACTAGCGGGACCTCCTACGAGCAGTACTTC.

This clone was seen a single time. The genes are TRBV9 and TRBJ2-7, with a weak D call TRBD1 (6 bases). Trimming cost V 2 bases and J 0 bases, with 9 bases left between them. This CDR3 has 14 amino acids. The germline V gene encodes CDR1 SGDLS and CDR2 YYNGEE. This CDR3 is CASSVTGSSYEQYF. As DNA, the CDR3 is TGTGCCAGCAGCGTGACAGGTAGCTCCTACGAGCAGTACTTC.

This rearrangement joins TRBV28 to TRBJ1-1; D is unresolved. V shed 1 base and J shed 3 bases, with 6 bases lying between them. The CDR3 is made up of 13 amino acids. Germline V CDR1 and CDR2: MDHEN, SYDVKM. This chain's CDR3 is CASSLFVYTEAFF. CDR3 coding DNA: TGTGCCAGCAGTTTATTTGTCTACACTGAAGCTTTCTTT.

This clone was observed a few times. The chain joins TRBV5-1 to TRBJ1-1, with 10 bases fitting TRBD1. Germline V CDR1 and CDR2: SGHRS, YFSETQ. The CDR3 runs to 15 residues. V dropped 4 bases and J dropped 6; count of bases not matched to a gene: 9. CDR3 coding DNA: TGCGCCAGCAGCACTCGGACAGGGGGAGGACCTGAAGCTTTCTTT. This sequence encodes CASSTRTGGGPEAFF.

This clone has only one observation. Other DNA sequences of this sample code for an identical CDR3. Here the CDR3 DNA reads TGTGCCAGCAGCTTCAACAGGGATGGCTACACCTTC. Protein sequence: CASSFNRDGYTF. V usage is TRBV7-9 and J usage is TRBJ1-2; tentatively, D is TRBD1 (6 bases). Germline V gene lookup returns CDR1 SEHNR and CDR2 FQNEAQ (reference sequence). With 3 bases removed from V and 6 bases from J, the gap between germline ends came to 8 bases. This CDR3 contains 12 residues.

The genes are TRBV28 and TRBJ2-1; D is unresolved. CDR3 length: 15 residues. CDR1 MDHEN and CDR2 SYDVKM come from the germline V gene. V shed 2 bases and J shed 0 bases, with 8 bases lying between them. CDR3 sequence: CASSLAKSSYNEQFF. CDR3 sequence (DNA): TGTGCCAGCAGTTTAGCGAAAAGCTCCTACAATGAGCAGTTCTTC.

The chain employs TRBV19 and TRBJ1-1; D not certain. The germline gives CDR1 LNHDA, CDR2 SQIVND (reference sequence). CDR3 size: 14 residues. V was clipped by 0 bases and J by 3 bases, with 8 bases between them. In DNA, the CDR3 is TGTGCCAGTAGTATAGATGGCGAGGACACTGAAGCTTTCTTT. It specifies CASSIDGEDTEAFF.